This is a list of T cell receptor beta chains from one sample in a study of T-cell memory formation after mild COVID-19. TCRdb analysed the 5' RACE reads with MiXCR anew, one entry per CDR3 protein. The data contain about 620,000 distinct CDR3 sequences, roughly 18% of them seen just once; the ten biggest clones take up about 11%. Sample: PBMCs or a T cell subset sorted from them (not recorded which). The source of these receptors is an adult woman who had mild COVID-19 (a few samples of this study predate the infection). Cell type and time point are not known. The CDR3 runs from the conserved cysteine through the conserved F or W.

>TRBV9
CASGATSGELFF
>TRBV12-3/TRBV12-4
CASSHPGGLDEQFF
>TRBV20-1
CSAPGLAGGWSYNEQFF
>TRBV20-1
CSARSGLATNEKLFF
>TRBV3-1
CASSPYRSDEQFF
>TRBV24-1
CATSDFEAASSYNEQFF
>TRBV3-1
CASSPTGGTGNTIYF
>TRBV30
CAWREMWDSDYTDTQYF
>TRBV6-5
CASALTKADTQYF
>TRBV25-1
CASSVLGGGVETQYF
>TRBV3-1
CASSHRDTYNEQFF
>TRBV7-2
CASSPRQKNTEAFF
>TRBV3-1
CASSPLAGSSTDTQYF
>TRBV4-1
CASSQAQQGPNTGELFF
>TRBV24-1
CATSEGGTSGIQETQYF
>TRBV25-1
CASSEGDRDTGELFF
>TRBV6-5
CASTPPGRKSTDTQYF
>TRBV20-1
CSASMAGKETQYF
>TRBV5-1
CASSSGGSNQPQHF